These T cell receptor beta chains were read from a single sample in a study of blood T cell repertoires in COVID-19. TCRdb's copy holds only in-frame clones and misses some; the assay was immunoSEQ multiplex PCR. The sample lists about 240,000 clones, roughly 88% occurring once. Sequencing was done on a sample of peripheral blood. The receptors were sampled from a man of 80 years or more with acute or convalescent COVID-19. CDR3s include the opening cysteine and the closing phenylalanine or tryptophan. D genes are given only for firm matches. Clone size is not always given. Where it is, it says once, few, many or a class for expanded clones.

j_call	d_call	v_call	clone_size	cdr3_aa	cdr3_nt
TRBJ1-1	.	TRBV11-2	once	CASSFPGLGRDTEAFF	TGTGCCAGCAGCTTTCCTGGGTTAGGGAGGGACACTGAAGCTTTCTTT
TRBJ1-1	TRBD1	TRBV2	.	CASSGDRGNTEAFF	TGTGCCAGCAGTGGGGACAGGGGAAACACTGAAGCTTTCTTT
TRBJ1-4	.	TRBV5-4	.	CASSLGGQGSEKLFF	TGTGCCAGCAGCCTTGGTGGCCAGGGGAGTGAAAAACTGTTTTTT
TRBJ2-1	TRBD2	TRBV2	.	CASIAGGNEQFF	TGTGCCAGCATAGCGGGAGGAAATGAGCAGTTCTTC
TRBJ1-5	TRBD1	TRBV15	.	CATSRDLTGNQPQHF	TGTGCCACCAGCAGAGATCTGACAGGGAATCAGCCCCAGCATTTT
TRBJ1-3	TRBD1	TRBV6-1	.	CASSEGTGGTSGNTIYF	TGTGCCAGCAGTGAAGGGACAGGGGGGACCTCTGGAAACACCATATATTTT
TRBJ2-6	TRBD1	TRBV10-3	.	CAISERRPGQGGAGANVLTF	TGTGCCATCAGTGAACGACGACCGGGACAGGGGGGAGCTGGGGCCAACGTCCTGACTTTC
TRBJ2-4	.	TRBV24-1	.	CATSDSDLRDGGKNIQYF	TGTGCCACCAGTGACTCGGATTTGAGGGACGGGGGCAAAAACATTCAGTACTTC
TRBJ1-2	.	TRBV18	.	CASSQNPGQGYGYTF	TGTGCCAGCTCGCAAAACCCGGGACAAGGCTATGGCTACACCTTC
TRBJ1-1	.	TRBV3-1/TRBV3-2	few	CASTSGTLNTEAFF	TGTGCCAGCACCTCCGGGACTTTGAACACTGAAGCTTTCTTT
TRBJ2-3	.	TRBV7-8	few	CASSRPGLGTDTQYF	TGTGCCAGCAGCCGGCCGGGATTAGGCACAGATACGCAGTATTTT
TRBJ1-3	.	TRBV28	.	CASTPPQSSGNTIYF	TGTGCCAGCACCCCCCCACAGTCCTCTGGAAACACCATATATTTT